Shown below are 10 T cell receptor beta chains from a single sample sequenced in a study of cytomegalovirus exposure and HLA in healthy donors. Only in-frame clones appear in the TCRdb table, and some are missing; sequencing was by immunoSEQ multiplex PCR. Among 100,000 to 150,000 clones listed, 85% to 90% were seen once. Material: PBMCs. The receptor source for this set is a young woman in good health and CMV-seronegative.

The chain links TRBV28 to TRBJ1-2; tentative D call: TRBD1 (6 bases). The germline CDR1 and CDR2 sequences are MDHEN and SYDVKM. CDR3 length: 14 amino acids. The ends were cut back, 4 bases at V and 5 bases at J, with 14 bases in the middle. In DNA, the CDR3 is TGTGCCAGCAGTTCAGGGGTATCGGTTTATGGCTACACCTTC. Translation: CASSSGVSVYGYTF.

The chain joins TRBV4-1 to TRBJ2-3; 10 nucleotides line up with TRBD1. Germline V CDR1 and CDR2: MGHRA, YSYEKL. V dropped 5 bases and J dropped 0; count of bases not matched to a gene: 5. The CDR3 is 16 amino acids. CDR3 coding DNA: TGCGCCAGCAGCGCTGGGACAGGGGTTAGCACAGATACGCAGTATTTT. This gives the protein CASSAGTGVSTDTQYF.

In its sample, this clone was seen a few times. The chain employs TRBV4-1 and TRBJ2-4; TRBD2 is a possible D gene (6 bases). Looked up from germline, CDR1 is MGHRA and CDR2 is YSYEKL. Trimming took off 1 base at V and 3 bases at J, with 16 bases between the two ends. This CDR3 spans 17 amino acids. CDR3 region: CASSQGPRVGGKNIQYF. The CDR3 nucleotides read TGCGCCAGCAGCCAAGGACCGCGGGTGGGGGGCAAAAACATTCAGTACTTC.

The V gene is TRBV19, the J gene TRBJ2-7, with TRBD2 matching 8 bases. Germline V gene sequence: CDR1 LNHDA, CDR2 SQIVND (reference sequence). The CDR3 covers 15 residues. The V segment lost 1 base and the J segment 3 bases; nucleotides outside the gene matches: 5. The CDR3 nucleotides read TGTGCCAGTAGTATAGGAAGCGGGGGCCACTACGAGCAGTACTTC. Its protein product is CASSIGSGGHYEQYF.

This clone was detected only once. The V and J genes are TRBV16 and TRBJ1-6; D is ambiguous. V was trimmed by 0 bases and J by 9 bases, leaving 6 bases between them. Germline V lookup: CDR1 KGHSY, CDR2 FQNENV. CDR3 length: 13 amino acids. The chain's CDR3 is CASSQSFPSPLHF. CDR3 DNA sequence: TGTGCCAGCAGCCAATCCTTCCCTTCACCCCTCCACTTT.

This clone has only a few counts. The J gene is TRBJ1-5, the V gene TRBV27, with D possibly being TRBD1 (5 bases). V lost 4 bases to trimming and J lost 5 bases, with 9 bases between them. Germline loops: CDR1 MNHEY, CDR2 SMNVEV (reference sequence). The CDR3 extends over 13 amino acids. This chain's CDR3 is CASSWGSHQPQHF. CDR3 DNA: TGTGCCAGCAGTTGGGGCAGTCATCAGCCCCAGCATTTT.

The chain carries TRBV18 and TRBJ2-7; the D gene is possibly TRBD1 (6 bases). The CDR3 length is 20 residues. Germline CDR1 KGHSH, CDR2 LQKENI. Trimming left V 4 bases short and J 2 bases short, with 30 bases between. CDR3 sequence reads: CASSLTLNPTGQKKAYEQYF. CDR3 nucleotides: TGTGCCAGCTCACTAACCCTAAACCCAACGGGACAAAAAAAAGCCTACGAGCAGTACTTC.

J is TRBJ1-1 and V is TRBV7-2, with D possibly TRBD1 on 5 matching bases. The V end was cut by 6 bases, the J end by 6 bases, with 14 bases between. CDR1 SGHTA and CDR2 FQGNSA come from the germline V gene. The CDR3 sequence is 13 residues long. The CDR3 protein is CASRSGGNAEAFF. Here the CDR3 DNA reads TGTGCCAGCAGGAGCGGGGGTAATGCTGAAGCTTTCTTT.

The CDR3 coding sequence is TGCAGCGTTGAAACAGGGGCTACGAACACTGAAGCTTTCTTT. Its protein product is CSVETGATNTEAFF. The chain links TRBV29-1 to TRBJ1-1; 7 nucleotides match TRBD1. The CDR3 covers 14 residues. V gave up 2 bases and J gave up 1 base; unmatched junction bases: 4. Germline V gives CDR1 SQVTM, CDR2 ANQGSEA.

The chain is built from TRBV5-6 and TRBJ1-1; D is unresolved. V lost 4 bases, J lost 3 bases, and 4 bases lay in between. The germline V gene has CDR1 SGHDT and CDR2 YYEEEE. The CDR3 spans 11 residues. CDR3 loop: CASSIDTEAFF. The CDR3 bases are TGTGCCAGCAGCATAGACACTGAAGCTTTCTTT.